The next 18 T cell receptor beta chains were all read from a single sample in a study of CD8 T cells in Susac syndrome. cDNA came from about 0.51 to 1 ug RNA primed by random hexamers. Via MiXCR, TCRdb re-called the immunoSEQ multiplex PCR reads, giving one row per CDR3 protein. The sample has around 200,000 distinct CDR3 sequences, 95% seen once; the top ten hold approximately 0.1%. Source material: CD4+ T cells from PBMCs. Receptors originate from a human donor in good health.

This chain links TRBV4-1 with TRBJ2-3, with D uncertain. The CDR3 has 13 residues. The V gene's germline CDR1 is MGHRA and CDR2 YSYEKL. Trimming cost V 6 bases and J 5 bases, with 12 bases left between them. CDR3 sequence: CASSTDPGDTQYF. CDR3 nucleotides: TGCGCCAGCAGTACCGACCCAGGAGATACGCAGTATTTT.

V usage is TRBV5-4 and J usage is TRBJ2-1; 9 bases line up with TRBD1. The CDR3 consists of 15 residues. Looked up from germline, CDR1 is SGHNT and CDR2 is YYREEE (reference sequence). J gave up 5 bases and V 2 bases, and 5 bases lay outside the gene matches. The CDR3 DNA is TGTGCCAGCAGCTTTGAGGACAGGGGAAACAATGAGCAGTTCTTC. Translated, it gives CASSFEDRGNNEQFF. The full variable domain, its missing parts supplied by reference TRBV5-4 and TRBJ2-1, is ETGVTQSPTHLIKTRGQQVTLRCSSQSGHNTVSWYQQALGQGPQFIFQYYREEENGRGNFPPRFSGLQFPNYSSELNVNALELDDSALYLCASSFEDRGNNEQFFGPGTRLTVL.

The chain joins TRBV4-1 to TRBJ1-2; the match to TRBD1 covers 9 bases. CDR1 and CDR2 from the germline V gene are MGHRA and YSYEKL. The CDR3 contains 15 residues. V gave up 1 base and J gave up 3 bases; unmatched junction bases: 3. The CDR3 region has the DNA TGCGCCAGCAGCCAAGGGGACAGGGTAGACTATGGCTACACCTTC. Protein: CASSQGDRVDYGYTF.

This chain connects TRBV27 to TRBJ2-5, with a tentative D call TRBD1 (5 bases). Germline CDR1 is MNHEY and CDR2 is SMNVEV (reference sequence). The ends were cut back, 0 bases at V and 9 bases at J, with 11 bases in the middle. The length of the CDR3 is 13 residues. DNA of the CDR3: TGTGCCAGCAGTTTATCTGGCACCAGGGCCCAGTACTTC. Amino acids: CASSLSGTRAQYF.

The rearrangement joins TRBV29-1 to TRBJ2-1, with 10 positions matching TRBD2. The CDR3 contains 13 residues. CDR1 is SQVTM and CDR2 is ANQGSEA in the germline V gene. Unmatched junction bases numbered 6, after V lost 5 bases and J lost 8 bases. The CDR3 sequence: CSVSGTSVDEQFF. The CDR3 region has the DNA TGCAGCGTTTCCGGGACTAGCGTCGATGAGCAGTTCTTC.

V is TRBV6-5 and J is TRBJ2-7; possibly TRBD1 for D (6 bases). Germline V gene sequence: CDR1 MNHEY, CDR2 SVGAGI. Trimming cost V 5 bases and J 2 bases, with 22 bases left between them. The CDR3 spans 17 residues. The CDR3 DNA follows: TGTGCCAGCAGTACTCAACGTGTGTACAGGGCGGCCTACGAGCAGTACGTC. This codes for CASSTQRVYRAAYEQYV.

The chain is built from TRBV18 and TRBJ1-1; D is perhaps TRBD1 (6 bases). The CDR3 sequence is 15 residues long. V shed 6 bases and J shed 3 bases, with 17 bases lying between them. The V gene's germline CDR1 is KGHSH and CDR2 LQKENI. CDR3 amino acids: CASSRRGQADTEAFF. DNA for the CDR3: TGTGCCAGCTCCCGTCGGGGGCAGGCCGACACTGAAGCTTTCTTT.

With respect to this clonotype: The junction and the germline gene differ at one end; a read error may be behind it. V is TRBV25-1 and J is TRBJ1-4; weak D call: TRBD1 (6 bases). The CDR3 loop spans 13 amino acids. Germline V gene sequence: CDR1 MGHDK, CDR2 SYGVNS. CDR3 protein: CASTPGAKEKLFF. CDR3 coding DNA: TGTGCCAGCACCCCGGGGGCTAAGGAAAAACTGTTTTTT.

The chain employs TRBV5-5 and TRBJ2-7, with D possibly matching TRBD2 (5 bases). Deletions cut 0 bases from V and 3 bases from J, with 13 bases between. The CDR3 spans 15 residues. CDR1 is SGHKS, CDR2 YYEKEE, per germline (reference sequence). CDR3 in amino acids: CASSLDRAAGYEQYV. CDR3 DNA sequence: TGTGCCAGCAGCTTGGACCGGGCCGCGGGCTACGAGCAGTACGTC.

The chain uses TRBV29-1 and TRBJ2-5, with D possibly called TRBD1 or TRBD2 (7 bases each). The germline CDR1 and CDR2 sequences are SQVTM and ANQGSEA. This CDR3 is 13 amino acids long. Trimming took off 6 bases at V and 4 bases at J, with 15 bases between the two ends. CDR3 loop: CSVETGRAETQYF. The CDR3 nucleotides are TGCAGCGTAGAGACAGGGAGGGCAGAGACCCAGTACTTC.

This clonotype was counted only a few times. This rearrangement joins TRBV9 to TRBJ1-5; tentative D call: TRBD1 (5 bases). Trimming left V 0 bases short and J 1 base short, with 8 bases between. From germline, CDR1 is SGDLS and CDR2 YYNGEE. The CDR3 runs 15 residues. CDR3 DNA: TGTGCCAGCAGCGTAGCCGGGGACAGCAATCAGCCCCAGCATTTT. This translates into CASSVAGDSNQPQHF. The full variable domain, rest sourced from reference TRBV9 and TRBJ1-5, is DSGVTQTPKHLITATGQRVTLRCSPRSGDLSVYWYQQSLDQGLQFLIQYYNGEERAKGNILERFSAQQFPDLHSELNLSSLELGDSALYFCASSVAGDSNQPQHFGDGTRLSIL.

The gene calls are TRBV4-1 and TRBJ1-4, with a tentative D call TRBD1 (5 bases). Trimming shortened V by 0 bases and J by 3 bases, and 14 bases separated the two germline ends. Germline V CDR1 and CDR2: MGHRA, YSYEKL. The CDR3 covers 17 residues. CDR3 amino acids: CASSQDGRDGANEKLFF. The CDR3 nucleotides are TGCGCCAGCAGCCAAGATGGGAGGGACGGGGCTAATGAAAAACTGTTTTTT.

This chain links TRBV27 with TRBJ1-4; D is uncertain. The V gene's germline CDR1 is MNHEY and CDR2 SMNVEV (reference sequence). Trimming took off 3 bases at V and 8 bases at J, with 10 bases between the two ends. This CDR3 comprises 13 residues. The CDR3 loop is CASSFDRGEKLFF. In nucleotides, the CDR3 is TGTGCCAGCAGTTTCGATCGTGGGGAAAAACTGTTTTTT.

Here the CDR3 reads CASSFQGLTDTQYF. The CDR3 bases are TGTGCCAGCAGCTTCCAGGGACTCACAGATACGCAGTATTTT. The chain uses TRBV7-9 and TRBJ2-3, with a tentative D call TRBD2 (6 bases). V lost 3 bases and J lost 2, with 9 bases in between. Germline CDR1 reads SEHNR; CDR2 reads FQNEAQ (reference sequence). The CDR3 is 14 residues long.

V is TRBV3-1 and J is TRBJ1-5; unclear D gene. Trimming stripped 4 bases from V and 1 base from J, with 11 bases between. Germline CDR1 reads LGHDT; CDR2 reads YNNKEL (reference sequence). The length of the CDR3 is 15 residues. CDR3 protein: CASSPGMESNQPQHF. In DNA, the CDR3 is TGTGCCAGCAGCCCGGGGATGGAGAGCAATCAGCCCCAGCATTTT.

The rearrangement joins TRBV12-3 or TRBV12-4 to TRBJ2-1, with a tentative D call TRBD1 (6 bases). The CDR3 loop spans 13 amino acids. Trimming took 6 bases from V and 9 from J, leaving 15 bases between them. CDR3 sequence reads: CASRGGPYGEQFF. CDR3 nucleotide sequence: TGTGCCAGCAGAGGGGGACCGTACGGTGAGCAGTTCTTC.

The chain carries TRBV29-1 and TRBJ1-2; D uncertain. CDR1 is SQVTM, CDR2 ANQGSEA, per germline. The CDR3 is made up of 15 amino acids. Deletions cut 7 bases from V and 4 bases from J, with 22 bases between. The CDR3 spells CSAPVAGRVGYGYTF. The CDR3 DNA is TGCAGCGCCCCGGTGGCGGGTCGGGTGGGCTATGGCTACACCTTC.

This clonotype was counted between two and nine times. This sequence joins TRBV15 and TRBJ1-2, with no clear D. V dropped 0 bases and J dropped 7 bases, with 6 bases sitting between them. The CDR3 contains 12 residues. Germline V lookup: CDR1 LNHNV, CDR2 YYDKDF (reference sequence). DNA for the CDR3: TGTGCCACCAGCAGAGATAGGGCTGGCTACACCTTC. Its protein product is CATSRDRAGYTF.